The 21 T cell receptor beta chains below come from one sample, sequenced in a study of T cells in Graves' hyperthyroidism and ophthalmopathy. Amplification yielded TCR beta CDR3 regions, with RNA transcripts as the source. The TCR CDR3 first-round RT-PCR relied on the HTBI primer set. TCRdb re-analysed the multiplex PCR reads in MiXCR, keeping a single row per CDR3 protein. Seen here are some 510,000 distinct CDR3 sequences, roughly 20% observed once, and the top ten hold 26%. The specimen was blood. Source of these receptors: a man aged 18 to 29 with Graves' hyperthyroidism.

This chain uses TRBV29-1 with TRBJ2-5; D may be TRBD2 (5 bases). The CDR3 runs 14 residues. The germline V gene encodes CDR1 SQVTM and CDR2 ANQGSEA. The V end lost 4 bases, the J end lost 3 bases, and 15 bases lay between the germline ends. CDR3 nucleotide sequence: TGCAGCGTTGGGACTTCGACTTTAAAAGAGACCCAGTACTTC. This translates into CSVGTSTLKETQYF.

There are many counts of this clonotype. The chain employs TRBV20-1 and TRBJ2-7; unclear D gene. The CDR3 sequence is 14 residues long. The V and J ends lost 0 bases and 3 bases respectively, with 12 bases between them. CDR1 is DFQATT and CDR2 is SNEGSKA in the germline V gene (reference sequence). This chain's CDR3 is CSARDMDVDYEQYF. The CDR3 DNA is TGCAGTGCTAGAGATATGGACGTAGACTACGAGCAGTACTTC.

This clonotype has ten or more counts. CDR3 DNA sequence: TGTGCCAGCAGTGAACGGGGGGATTCGGTCTCCTCGAGGATTCAGTACTTC. It translates to CASSERGDSVSSRIQYF. The rearrangement uses TRBV6-1 and TRBJ2-4; 7 nucleotides agree with TRBD2. V lost 2 bases, J lost 10 bases, and 17 bases stayed unmatched. This CDR3 is built from 17 residues. The germline gives CDR1 MNHNS, CDR2 SASEGT.

This clonotype was observed a handful of times. The chain couples TRBV7-6 to TRBJ1-2; the match to TRBD1 covers 7 bases. Trimming at V came to 0 bases and at J to 6 bases, leaving 4 bases not matched to a gene. Per the germline V gene, CDR1 is SGHVS and CDR2 is FNYEAQ. The length of the CDR3 is 14 residues. DNA for the CDR3: TGTGCCAGCAGCTTAGCTGAGGGGGCGGATGGCTACACCTTC. Protein product: CASSLAEGADGYTF.

This chain connects TRBV11-2 to TRBJ2-2; 8 bases line up with TRBD2. This CDR3 is 18 amino acids long. Germline values: CDR1 SGHAT, CDR2 FQNNGV. The junction had 12 bases not matched to a gene; V was cut back by 5 bases and J by 1 base. Here the CDR3 DNA reads TGTGCCAGCAGCCCGTGGGGTAGCGGGGAGATGAACACCGGGGAGCTGTTTTTT. Translating it yields CASSPWGSGEMNTGELFF.

This clonotype appeared many times. This rearrangement joins TRBV28 to TRBJ2-7, with TRBD1 matching over 9 bases. Germline values: CDR1 MDHEN, CDR2 SYDVKM. Germline trimming cut 5 bases from V and 4 bases from J; bases unmatched to any gene: 6. This CDR3 is 14 amino acids long. Here the CDR3 reads CASSPSGQGYEQYF. The CDR3 DNA sequence: TGTGCCAGCAGTCCCTCGGGACAGGGTTACGAGCAGTACTTC.

This clonotype was counted ten times or more. The rearrangement links TRBV15 to TRBJ1-5, with a possible D match to TRBD1 (5 bases). V lost 5 bases and J 10 bases, leaving 21 bases between the germline ends. The germline V gene encodes CDR1 LNHNV and CDR2 YYDKDF (reference sequence). This CDR3 is 15 amino acids long. CDR3 in DNA: TGTGCCACCAGCTCAGACCGGGACGGTGCATTCCCCCAGCATTTT. The encoded protein is CATSSDRDGAFPQHF.

This clonotype was observed at least ten times. The V gene is TRBV12-3 or TRBV12-4, the J gene TRBJ1-5; D is perhaps TRBD1 (6 bases). V shed 1 base and J shed 10 bases, with 17 bases lying between them. CDR3 length equals 15 residues. The DNA for the CDR3 is TGTGCCAGCAGTTTAGGGGACAACGTTTATCCTCCCCAGCATTTT. The encoded protein is CASSLGDNVYPPQHF.

This clonotype was picked up many times. CDR3 loop: CATSTRDRADEQYF. The CDR3 DNA sequence: TGTGCCACCAGCACAAGGGACAGGGCCGACGAGCAGTACTTC. The rearrangement uses TRBV15 and TRBJ2-7; 9 nucleotides match TRBD1. CDR1 is LNHNV and CDR2 is YYDKDF in the germline V gene (reference sequence). The CDR3 extends over 14 amino acids. V lost 4 bases, J lost 5 bases, and 6 bases stayed unmatched.

There are a few counts of this clonotype. A much larger clone is a single base away; this may be a read error. The genes are TRBV20-1 and TRBJ1-2; no clear D. CDR1 is DFQATT and CDR2 is SNEGSKA in the germline V gene (reference sequence). The CDR3 loop spans 13 amino acids. CDR3 sequence (DNA): TGCAGTTTAACGGACGGCGACTGGAGTGGCTGCACCTTC. It encodes CSLTDGDWSGCTF.

This clonotype has at least ten counts. The CDR3 protein is CASSAGGRGEETQYF. CDR3 nucleotides: TGTGCCAGCAGCGCTGGTGGGAGGGGCGAGGAGACCCAGTACTTC. The chain couples TRBV13 to TRBJ2-5; 7 bases align to TRBD2. Germline V gives CDR1 PRHDT, CDR2 FYEKMQ (reference sequence). Trimming took 5 bases from V and 5 from J; bases not matched to a gene: 11. The CDR3 has 15 residues.

This clonotype was seen repeatedly, ten times or more. This chain links TRBV11-2 with TRBJ2-7, with TRBD2 matching 12 bases. This CDR3 spans 15 amino acids. J was trimmed by 5 bases and V by 6 bases; bases with no gene match: 8. The V gene's germline CDR1 is SGHAT and CDR2 FQNNGV. CDR3 DNA sequence: TGTGCCAGCAGTTCTCTAGCGGGGGGGACCCACGAGCAGTACTTC. Protein: CASSSLAGGTHEQYF.

This clonotype was observed a handful of times. A much larger clone is a single base away; this may be a read error. This chain joins TRBV29-1 and TRBJ1-1; D remains ambiguous. The germline gives CDR1 SQVTM, CDR2 ANQGSEA. The CDR3 consists of 16 residues. The CDR3 nucleotides read TGCAGCGTTGAAGGGGCAAAGGGCTTATCGAACACTGATGCTTTCTTT. The encoded protein is CSVEGAKGLSNTDAFF.

This clonotype was counted many times. The V gene is TRBV4-1, the J gene TRBJ1-5, with D tentatively TRBD1 (6 bases). Germline V CDR1 and CDR2: MGHRA, YSYEKL. The CDR3 consists of 14 residues. Trimming pared 3 bases from V and 6 bases from J, leaving 12 bases between. The CDR3 here is CASSQLGGAQPQHF. CDR3 sequence (DNA): TGCGCCAGCAGCCAGCTAGGGGGGGCTCAGCCCCAGCATTTT.

This clonotype occurred a few times. A clone one base away is much larger, so this may be a read error. The rearrangement joins TRBV6-1 to TRBJ1-2; no reliable D call. The CDR3 extends over 13 amino acids. The germline V gene encodes CDR1 MNHNS and CDR2 SASEGT. The V gene lost 7 bases and the J gene lost 8 bases, with 17 bases spanning the gap. CDR3 in DNA: TGTGCCAGCACCGGAGTACCACTCTGGGGCTACACCTTC. The encoded protein is CASTGVPLWGYTF.

This clonotype came up a few times. The chain employs TRBV28 and TRBJ1-5, with D maybe TRBD1 (6 bases). Trimming took off 2 bases at V and 0 bases at J, with 11 bases between the two ends. This CDR3 comprises 16 residues. In germline, CDR1 is MDHEN, CDR2 SYDVKM. CDR3: CASSLTPGVSNQPQHF. CDR3 DNA sequence: TGTGCCAGCAGTTTAACACCAGGGGTTAGCAATCAGCCCCAGCATTTT.

This clonotype has ten or more counts. The CDR3 DNA reads as TGTGCCAGCAGTTTGGGGGCAGCCTACGAGCAGTACTTC. It translates to CASSLGAAYEQYF. V and J are TRBV28 and TRBJ2-7; D perhaps matches TRBD1 (6 bases). Germline loops: CDR1 MDHEN, CDR2 SYDVKM. This CDR3 has 13 residues. V dropped 3 bases and J dropped 2 bases, with 8 bases sitting between them.

This clonotype was recorded many times. The chain carries TRBV6-1 and TRBJ2-7; the match to TRBD1 covers 7 bases. This CDR3 has 15 amino acids. The germline gives CDR1 MNHNS, CDR2 SASEGT. Trimming cost V 1 base and J 4 bases; bases outside gene matches: 7. The CDR3 spells CASSEGDSTRYEQYF. DNA for the CDR3: TGTGCCAGCAGTGAAGGGGACAGTACTCGGTACGAGCAGTACTTC.

This clonotype has only a few counts. The chain carries TRBV6-2 or TRBV6-3 and TRBJ2-3, with unresolved D. With 6 bases removed from V and 1 base from J, the gap between germline ends came to 11 bases. Germline CDR1 is MNHEY and CDR2 is SVGEGT. This CDR3 contains 14 residues. The CDR3 reads CASSALLGTDTQYF. CDR3 nucleotides: TGTGCCAGCAGCGCTCTCTTAGGCACAGATACGCAGTATTTT.

This clonotype showed up many times. As DNA, the CDR3 is TGCAGTGCTAGCACCGGACAGGGGTACGAGCAGTACTTC. Protein: CSASTGQGYEQYF. J is TRBJ2-7 and V is TRBV20-1, with 9 bases that match TRBD1. Unmatched junction bases numbered 4, after V lost 3 bases and J lost 4 bases. Germline V gene data show CDR1 as DFQATT and CDR2 as SNEGSKA (reference sequence). The CDR3 runs 13 residues.

This clonotype was recorded a few times. The CDR3 reads CASSVTDNYGYTF. DNA of the CDR3: TGTGCCAGCAGTGTTACGGACAACTATGGCTACACCTTC. This chain connects TRBV2 to TRBJ1-2; the D is unclear. The germline gives CDR1 SNHLY, CDR2 FYNNEI. CDR3 size: 13 residues. Trimming pared 4 bases from V and 2 bases from J, leaving 8 bases between. Supplemented by reference TRBV2 and TRBJ1-2, the full variable domain reads EPEVTQTPSHQVTQMGQEVILRCVPISNHLYFYWYRQILGQKVEFLVSFYNNEISEKSEIFDDQFSVERPDGSNFTLKIRSTKLEDSAMYFCASSVTDNYGYTFGSGTRLTVV.